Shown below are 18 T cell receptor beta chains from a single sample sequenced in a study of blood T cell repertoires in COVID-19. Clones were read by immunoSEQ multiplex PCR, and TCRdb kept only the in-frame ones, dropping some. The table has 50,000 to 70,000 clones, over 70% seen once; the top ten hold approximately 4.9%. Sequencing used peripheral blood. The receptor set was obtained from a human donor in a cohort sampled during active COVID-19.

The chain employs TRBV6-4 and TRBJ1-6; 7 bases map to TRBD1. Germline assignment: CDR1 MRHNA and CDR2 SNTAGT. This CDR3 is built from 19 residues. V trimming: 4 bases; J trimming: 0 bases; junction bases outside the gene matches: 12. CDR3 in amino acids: CASSAQWVQGSSYNSPLHF. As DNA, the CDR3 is TGTGCCAGCAGTGCCCAGTGGGTACAGGGGTCCTCCTATAATTCACCCCTCCACTTT.

The CDR3 region is CASSQQANTEAFF. The CDR3 DNA reads TGTGCCAGCTCACAACAGGCGAACACTGAAGCTTTCTTT. This chain joins TRBV18 and TRBJ1-1, with TRBD1 as a possible D gene (5 bases). The CDR3 spans 13 residues. CDR1 and CDR2 (germline): KGHSH, LQKENI. V gave up 4 bases and J gave up 1 base, with 7 bases separating them.

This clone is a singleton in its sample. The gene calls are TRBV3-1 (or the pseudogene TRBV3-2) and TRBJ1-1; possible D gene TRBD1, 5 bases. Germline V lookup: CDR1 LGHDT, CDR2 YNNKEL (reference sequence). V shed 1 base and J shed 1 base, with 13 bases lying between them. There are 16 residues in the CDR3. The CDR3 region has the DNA TGTGCCAGCAGCCAAGGGCCCGCCAGGGCGAACACTGAAGCTTTCTTT. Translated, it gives CASSQGPARANTEAFF.

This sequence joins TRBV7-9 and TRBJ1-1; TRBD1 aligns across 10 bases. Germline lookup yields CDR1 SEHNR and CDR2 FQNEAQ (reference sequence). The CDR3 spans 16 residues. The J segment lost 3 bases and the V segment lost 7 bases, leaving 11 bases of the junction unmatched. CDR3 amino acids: CASTTGTGASDTEAFF. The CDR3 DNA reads TGTGCCAGCACCACCGGGACAGGGGCATCGGACACTGAAGCTTTCTTT. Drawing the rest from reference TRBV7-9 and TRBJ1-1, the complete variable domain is DTGVSQNPRHKITKRGQNVTFRCDPISEHNRLYWYRQTLGQGPEFLTYFQNEAQLEKSRLLSDRFSAERPKGSFSTLEIQRTEQGDSAMYLCASTTGTGASDTEAFFGQGTRLTVV.

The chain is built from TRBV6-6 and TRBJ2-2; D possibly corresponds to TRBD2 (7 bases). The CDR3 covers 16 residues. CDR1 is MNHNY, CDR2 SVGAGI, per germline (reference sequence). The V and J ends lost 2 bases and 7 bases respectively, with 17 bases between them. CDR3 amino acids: CASSYPRTRGGGELFF. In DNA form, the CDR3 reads TGTGCCAGCAGTTACCCTCGGACTAGAGGGGGCGGGGAGCTGTTTTTT.

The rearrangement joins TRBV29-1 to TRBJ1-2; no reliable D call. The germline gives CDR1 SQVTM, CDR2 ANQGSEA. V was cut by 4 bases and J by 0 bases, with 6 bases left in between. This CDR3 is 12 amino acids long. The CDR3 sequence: CSVGAPNYGYTF. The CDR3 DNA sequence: TGCAGCGTTGGGGCCCCTAACTATGGCTACACCTTC. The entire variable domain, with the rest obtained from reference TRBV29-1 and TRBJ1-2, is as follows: SAVISQKPSRDICQRGTSLTIQCQVDSQVTMMFWYRQQPGQSLTLIATANQGSEATYESGFVIDKFPISRPNLTFSTLTVSNMSPEDSSIYLCSVGAPNYGYTFGSGTRLTVV.

The CDR3 DNA reads TGTGCCAGCAGCCAGGACAGCAAGGTTCAGCCCCAGCATTTT. It is translated as CASSQDSKVQPQHF. The chain recombines TRBV7-9 with TRBJ1-5; the D gene is possibly TRBD1 (6 bases). Germline lookup yields CDR1 SEHNR and CDR2 FQNEAQ (reference sequence). V lost 5 bases to trimming and J lost 6 bases, with 14 bases between them. The CDR3 contains 14 residues.

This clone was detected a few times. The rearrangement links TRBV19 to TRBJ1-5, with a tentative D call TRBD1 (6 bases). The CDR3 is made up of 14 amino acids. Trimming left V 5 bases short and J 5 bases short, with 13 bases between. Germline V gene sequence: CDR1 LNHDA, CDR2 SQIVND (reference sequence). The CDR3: CASSPPQGHQPQHF. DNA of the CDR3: TGTGCCAGTAGTCCCCCCCAGGGGCATCAGCCCCAGCATTTT.

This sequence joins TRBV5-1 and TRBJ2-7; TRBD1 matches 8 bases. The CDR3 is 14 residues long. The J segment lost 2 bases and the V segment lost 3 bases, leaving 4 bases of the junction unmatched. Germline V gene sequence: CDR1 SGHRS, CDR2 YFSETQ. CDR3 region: CASSSGTGTYEQYF. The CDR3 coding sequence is TGCGCCAGCAGCTCCGGGACAGGTACCTACGAGCAGTACTTC.

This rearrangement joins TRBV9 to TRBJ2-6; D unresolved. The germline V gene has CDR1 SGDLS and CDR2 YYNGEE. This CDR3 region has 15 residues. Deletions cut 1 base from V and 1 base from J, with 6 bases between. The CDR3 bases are TGTGCCAGCAGCGTACAGGTGTCTGGGGCCAACGTCCTGACTTTC. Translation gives CASSVQVSGANVLTF.

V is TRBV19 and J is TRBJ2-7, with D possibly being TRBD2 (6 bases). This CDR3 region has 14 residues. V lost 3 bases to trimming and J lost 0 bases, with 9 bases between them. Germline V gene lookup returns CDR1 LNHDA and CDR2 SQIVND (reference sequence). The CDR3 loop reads CASSISGSSYEQYF. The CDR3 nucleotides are TGTGCCAGTAGTATTTCCGGGAGCTCCTACGAGCAGTACTTC.

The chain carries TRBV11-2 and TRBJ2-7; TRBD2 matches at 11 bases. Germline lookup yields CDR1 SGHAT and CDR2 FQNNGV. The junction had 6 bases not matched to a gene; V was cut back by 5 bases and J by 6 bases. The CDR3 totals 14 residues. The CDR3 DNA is TGTGCCAGCAGCCACACTAGCGGGAGTACCGAGCAGTACTTC. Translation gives CASSHTSGSTEQYF.

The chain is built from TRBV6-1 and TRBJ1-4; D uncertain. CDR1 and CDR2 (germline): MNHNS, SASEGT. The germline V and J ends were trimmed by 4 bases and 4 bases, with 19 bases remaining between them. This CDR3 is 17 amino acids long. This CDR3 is CASSVPRSEIINEKLFF. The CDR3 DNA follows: TGTGCCAGCAGTGTACCTCGGTCTGAGATTATTAATGAAAAACTGTTTTTT.

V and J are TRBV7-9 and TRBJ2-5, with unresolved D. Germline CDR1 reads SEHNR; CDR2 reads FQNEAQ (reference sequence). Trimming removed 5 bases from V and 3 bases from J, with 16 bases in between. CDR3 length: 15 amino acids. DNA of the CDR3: TGTGCCAGCAGCCTCAGTGAACGTAAGAAAGAGACCCAGTACTTC. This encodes CASSLSERKKETQYF.

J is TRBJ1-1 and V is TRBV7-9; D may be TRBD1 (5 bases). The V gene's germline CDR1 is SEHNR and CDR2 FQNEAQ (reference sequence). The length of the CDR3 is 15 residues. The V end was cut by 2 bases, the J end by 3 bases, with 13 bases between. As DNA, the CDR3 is TGTGCCAGCAGCTTACAGGGAAGTGGGCACACTGAAGCTTTCTTT. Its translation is CASSLQGSGHTEAFF.

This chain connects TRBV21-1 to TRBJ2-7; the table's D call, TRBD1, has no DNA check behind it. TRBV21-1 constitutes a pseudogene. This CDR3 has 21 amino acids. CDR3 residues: CASSKAAPGGRKRRTEYEQYF. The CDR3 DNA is TGTGCCAGCAGCAAAGCTGCCCCTGGGGGTCGAAAGCGGAGGACAGAATACGAGCAGTACTTC.

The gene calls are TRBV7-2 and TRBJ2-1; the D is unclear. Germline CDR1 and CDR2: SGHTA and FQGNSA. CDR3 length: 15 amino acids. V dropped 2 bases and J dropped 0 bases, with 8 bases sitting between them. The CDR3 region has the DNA TGTGCCAGCAGCTTATCCCTCTACTCCTACAATGAGCAGTTCTTC. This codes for CASSLSLYSYNEQFF. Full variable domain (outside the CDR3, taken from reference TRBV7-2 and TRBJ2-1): GAGVSQSPSNKVTEKGKDVELRCDPISGHTALYWYRQSLGQGLEFLIYFQGNSAPDKSGLPSDRFSAERTGGSVSTLTIQRTQQEDSAVYLCASSLSLYSYNEQFFGPGTRLTVL.

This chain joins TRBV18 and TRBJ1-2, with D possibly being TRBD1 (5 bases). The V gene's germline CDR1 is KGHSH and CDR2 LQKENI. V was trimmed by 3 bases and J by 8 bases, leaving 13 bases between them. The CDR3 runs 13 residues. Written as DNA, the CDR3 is TGTGCCAGCTCACCCACAGGCCTGAAGGGCTACACCTTC. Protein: CASSPTGLKGYTF.